This TCR beta chain appears in the sequencing data of a study of T cell responses to AZD1222 COVID-19 vaccine (dated by TCRdb to the early 2020s). Study-level background: AZD1222 recipients whose second dose came at about 4 weeks and those whose second dose came at about 12 weeks were combined into one group, since spike-specific TCR depth and breadth did not differ between the two schedules. A total of just over 230 trial participants underwent TCR sequencing, of whom 207 had received two doses of AZD1222 and roughly 26 had received two doses of the MenACWY control vaccine. Trial participants were enrolled by age into 18-55, 56-69 and 70-plus year subgroups, with around 150, 28 and 57 TCR-sequenced participants respectively. General findings and caveats noted by the study authors: Participants were mostly white British, with more females than males. The authors suggested clonal diversity may have been underestimated. CD4 TCRs associated with the vaccine covered the entire spike protein, and the dominant responses were in regions 160-218 and 743-854. Because no day 14 peak-response samples were available, the repertoires could be characterized only after the peak T cell response. Reportedly, close to half of the unique spike-specific TCRs recognized epitopes lying outside the regions that are mutated in the B.1.351 and B.1.1.7 variants. Spike-specific TCR breadth and depth rose significantly after two AZD1222 doses compared with day 0 and with MenACWY recipients. In the small 56-69-year group, the increase in depth fell short of significance, most likely because of low power. Only a handful of AZD1222 recipients were SARS-CoV-2 seropositive at baseline, limiting conclusions about previously exposed vaccinees.

The intended sense of this specimen's time point label: baseline before first vaccination. Samples from vaccinated people were obtained from the UK trials COV001 and COV002, which included a single-blind randomized controlled phase 2/3 trial of AZD1222 (ChAdOx1 nCoV-19) in healthy adults. For TCRbeta chain sequencing, PBMC samples were collected from trial participants at day 0 and at day 28 after the second dose. The CDR3 regions of human TCRbeta chains were analyzed by immunosequencing. Per the authors' processing: Repertoire TCRs were matched against a reference library of SARS-CoV-2-specific TCRs generated with the MIRA antigen-specificity platform. Breadth was defined as the fraction of unique TCRs that were SARS-CoV-2-associated, and depth was defined as the fraction of total T cells that were SARS-CoV-2-associated. Using the MIRA data, each spike-specific TCR was assigned both to the spike region to which the TCR was reactive and to a CD4 or CD8 class. Log10-transformed breadth and depth values were compared by one-way ANOVA with Sidak's multiple comparisons tests. TCRdb carries this immuneACCESS record with in-frame sequences only. Its versions omit some clonotypes, under half of them owing to an unresolved V gene in the studies checked, with the rest unexplained. The V and J calls and clone size are taken from that table; D and trimming were inferred from the DNA. This sample holds about 170,000 clones; around nine tenths were observed only once. The ten largest clones capture roughly 1.6% of the sample.

This clone turned up a few times. Its target antigen remains unknown. Per-nucleotide qualities are absent, and no much larger clonotype sits a single base away. The receptor comes from an adult in good health. The input for sequencing was peripheral blood, taken on day 0 of AZD1222 vaccination.

The sequenced DNA is TGTGCCAGCAGTTTGAACGGGGGGTTGCTCACCGGGGAGCTGTTTTTT. It translates to CASSLNGGLLTGELFF. The chain is assembled from TRBV27 and TRBJ2-2, with TRBD2 matching 7 junction bases. Inclusive of the bounding cysteine and phenylalanine, the CDR3 is 16 residues long. Here the CDR3 DNA is all that survives: 48 bases in frame from base 1. Clipping removes 3 bases from V and 4 bases from J, with 8 as the unmatched junction base count. For CDR1 and CDR2, the germline V gene (reference sequence) lists MNHEY and SMNVEV.